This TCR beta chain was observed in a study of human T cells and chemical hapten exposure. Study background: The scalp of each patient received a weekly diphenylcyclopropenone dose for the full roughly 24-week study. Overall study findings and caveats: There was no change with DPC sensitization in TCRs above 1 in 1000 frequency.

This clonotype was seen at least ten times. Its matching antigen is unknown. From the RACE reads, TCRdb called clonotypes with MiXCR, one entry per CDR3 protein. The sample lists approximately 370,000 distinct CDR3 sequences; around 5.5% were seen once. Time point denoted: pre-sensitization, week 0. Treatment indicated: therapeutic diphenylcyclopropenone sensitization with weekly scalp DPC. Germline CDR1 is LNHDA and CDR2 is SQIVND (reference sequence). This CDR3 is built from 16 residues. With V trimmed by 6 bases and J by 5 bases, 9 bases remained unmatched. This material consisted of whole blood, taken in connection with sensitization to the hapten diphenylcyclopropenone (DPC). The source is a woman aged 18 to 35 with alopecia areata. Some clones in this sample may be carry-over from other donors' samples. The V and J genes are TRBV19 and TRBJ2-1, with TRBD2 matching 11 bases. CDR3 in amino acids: CASRPNSGGANNEQFF. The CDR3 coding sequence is TGTGCCAGTAGACCCAATAGCGGGGGGGCAAACAATGAGCAGTTCTTC.